Included here is one T cell receptor beta chain sequence, with context. This specimen belongs to a study of blood T cell repertoires in COVID-19. Study as a whole: Both acute and convalescent COVID-19 samples were obtained from the United States, Italy and Spain. PBMCs, B-cell-depleted T cells, or T cells were the source of the cDNA or gDNA that made up the material.

Per the authors' pipeline: Reference gene primers were amplified, and this amplification served to estimate nucleated cell counts. Libraries were prepared by immunoSEQ multiplex PCR; TCRdb keeps only in-frame clonotypes and omits some of them. V, J and clone size are those of that table, while D and trimming were read from the DNA. Of about 260,000 clones listed, over 70% are singletons. The CDR3 loop spans 15 amino acids. Germline V gene data show CDR1 as KGHDR and CDR2 as SFDVKD. Trimming at V came to 3 bases and at J to 8 bases, leaving 5 bases not matched to a gene. The chain uses TRBV24-1 and TRBJ2-1; 11 bases line up with TRBD1. The sequenced sample was peripheral blood. The receptor comes from a woman between 40 and 50 years old who had recovered from COVID-19. The CDR3 nucleotides are TGTGCCACCAGTGATAGGAGGACAGGGGGCTATGAGCAGTTCTTC. As protein: CATSDRRTGGYEQFF.